Shown below are 9 T cell receptor beta chains from a single sample sequenced in a study of blood T cell repertoires in COVID-19. Some clones are missing from TCRdb's copy, which holds only in-frame ones; the method was immunoSEQ multiplex PCR. This sample has 140,000 or so clones, with around 85% found just once. Input material: PBMCs or T cells enriched from blood (not recorded which). The receptors derive from a woman in her thirties or forties who had recovered from COVID-19.

The chain uses TRBV19 and TRBJ2-1; 12 bases agree with TRBD2. There are 15 residues in the CDR3. Germline V gene lookup returns CDR1 LNHDA and CDR2 SQIVND (reference sequence). J was trimmed by 4 bases and V by 5 bases; bases with no gene match: 3. CDR3 amino acids: CASSWTSGEYNEQFF. The CDR3 coding sequence is TGTGCCAGTAGTTGGACTAGCGGGGAGTACAATGAGCAGTTCTTC. Looking up the rest from reference TRBV19 and TRBJ2-1 gives the full variable domain: DGGITQSPKYLFRKEGQNVTLSCEQNLNHDAMYWYRQDPGQGLRLIYYSQIVNDFQKGDIAEGYSVSREKKESFPLTVTSAQKNPTAFYLCASSWTSGEYNEQFFGPGTRLTVL.

The genes are TRBV19 and TRBJ2-5, with 8 bases identical to TRBD1. The length of the CDR3 is 14 residues. V lost 7 bases, J lost 5 bases, and 9 bases stayed unmatched. Germline CDR1 reads LNHDA; CDR2 reads SQIVND (reference sequence). As DNA, the CDR3 is TGTGCCAGTACTGACAGGGGCCGGCAGGAGACCCAGTACTTC. This encodes CASTDRGRQETQYF.

This chain links TRBV19 with TRBJ2-3, with TRBD1 identical over 7 bases. V dropped 6 bases and J dropped 7; count of bases not matched to a gene: 7. Germline V gives CDR1 LNHDA, CDR2 SQIVND (reference sequence). The CDR3 is 13 residues long. The CDR3 DNA reads TGTGCCAGTAGCCAGACAGGGCTATATACGCAGTATTTT. Its translation is CASSQTGLYTQYF.

This chain uses TRBV20-1 with TRBJ1-3; D remains ambiguous. Looked up from germline, CDR1 is DFQATT and CDR2 is SNEGSKA (reference sequence). Deletions cut 3 bases from V and 0 bases from J, with 9 bases between. CDR3 length: 14 amino acids. This CDR3 reads CSASEASSGNTIYF. CDR3 in DNA: TGCAGTGCTAGTGAGGCCAGCTCTGGAAACACCATATATTTT.

This clone was observed a single time. This chain links TRBV18 with TRBJ2-7; weak D call: TRBD2 (5 bases). V lost 8 bases to trimming and J lost 5 bases, with 19 bases between them. Germline V gene data show CDR1 as KGHSH and CDR2 as LQKENI. This CDR3 comprises 14 residues. The CDR3 sequence: CASPVGELENEQYF. The CDR3, as DNA: TGTGCCAGCCCAGTTGGGGAGCTCGAAAACGAGCAGTACTTC.

This rearrangement joins TRBV20-1 to TRBJ1-2, with D possibly being TRBD1 (6 bases). In germline, CDR1 is DFQATT, CDR2 SNEGSKA (reference sequence). Trimming removed 5 bases from V and 7 bases from J, with 11 bases in between. This CDR3 spans 11 amino acids. As DNA, the CDR3 is TGCAGTGCTGCACAGGGTGCTGGCTACACCTTC. It translates to CSAAQGAGYTF.

J is TRBJ2-5 and V is TRBV4-2, with D maybe TRBD1 (7 bases). Germline V CDR1 and CDR2: LGHNA, YNFKEQ. V lost 4 bases and J lost 2, with 11 bases in between. The length of the CDR3 is 14 residues. Here the CDR3 reads CASSPGGSQETQYF. In nucleotides, the CDR3 is TGTGCCAGCAGCCCAGGGGGGAGTCAAGAGACCCAGTACTTC.

The chain recombines TRBV10-3 with TRBJ2-3, with 14 bases aligning to TRBD2. There are 14 residues in the CDR3. Trimming at V came to 9 bases and at J to 3 bases, leaving 2 bases not matched to a gene. From germline, CDR1 is ENHRY and CDR2 SYGVKD. DNA of the CDR3: TGTGCCATGACTAGCGGGAGGGAAACAGATACGCAGTATTTT. It encodes CAMTSGRETDTQYF.

The rearrangement links TRBV27 to TRBJ2-1, with 9 bases that match TRBD1. The J segment lost 7 bases and the V segment lost 4 bases, leaving 14 bases of the junction unmatched. Germline V CDR1 and CDR2: MNHEY, SMNVEV (reference sequence). The CDR3 totals 17 residues. The CDR3: CASSSRDGTGRGNEQFF. DNA of the CDR3: TGTGCCAGCAGTTCCCGAGACGGGACAGGGCGAGGAAATGAGCAGTTCTTC.